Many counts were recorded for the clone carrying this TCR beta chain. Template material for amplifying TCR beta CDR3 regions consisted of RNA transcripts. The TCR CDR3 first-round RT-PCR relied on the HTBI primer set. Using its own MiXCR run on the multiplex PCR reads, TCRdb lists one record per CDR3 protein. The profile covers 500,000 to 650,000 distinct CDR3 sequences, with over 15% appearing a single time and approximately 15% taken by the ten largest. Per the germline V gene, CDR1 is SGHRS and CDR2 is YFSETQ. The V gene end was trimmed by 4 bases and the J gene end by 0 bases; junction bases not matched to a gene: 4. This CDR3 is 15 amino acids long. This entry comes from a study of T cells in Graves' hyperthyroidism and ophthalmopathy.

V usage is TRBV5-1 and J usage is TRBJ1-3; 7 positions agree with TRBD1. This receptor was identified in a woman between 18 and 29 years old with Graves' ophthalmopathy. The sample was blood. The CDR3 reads CASSPGQSSGNTIYF. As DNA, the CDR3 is TGCGCCAGCAGCCCGGGACAGAGCTCTGGAAACACCATATATTTT.